The 18 T cell receptor beta chains below were found in one sample sequenced in a study of identifying expanded T cells in peripheral blood (dated by TCRdb to between 2018 and 2021). The method behind the library was the immunoSEQ multiplex PCR assay. Held by TCRdb, this immuneACCESS table contains in-frame sequences only and omits some clones. Under half of the omission traces to an unresolved V gene where checked; the cause of the rest is unknown. The sample table lists 65,000 to 95,000 clones, less than 90% of them with a count of one. The ten biggest clones cover around a fifth of the sample. The sequenced material came from blood. These receptors all come from a person aged 18 to 69 in good health.

The chain uses TRBV6-5 and TRBJ1-4; 7 nucleotides align to TRBD1. V was clipped by 6 bases and J by 3 bases; unmatched bases: 7. Germline V gene lookup returns CDR1 MNHEY and CDR2 SVGAGI. The length of the CDR3 is 15 residues. CDR3 bases: TGTGCCAGCAGGGATCAGGGGGACCCTAATGAAAAACTGTTTTTT. Protein product: CASRDQGDPNEKLFF.

This sequence joins TRBV9 and TRBJ2-2, with no clear D. The CDR3 loop spans 13 amino acids. Germline assignment: CDR1 SGDLS and CDR2 YYNGEE. V gave up 0 bases and J gave up 5 bases, with 5 bases separating them. CDR3 sequence reads: CASSVGGTGELFF. CDR3 bases: TGTGCCAGCAGCGTAGGTGGAACCGGGGAGCTGTTTTTT.

This clone was seen more than once but under ten times. This chain joins TRBV7-8 and TRBJ1-2; D is ambiguous. Deletions cut 5 bases from V and 3 bases from J, with 13 bases between. The CDR3 loop spans 14 amino acids. Germline lookup yields CDR1 SGHVS and CDR2 FQNEAQ. The CDR3 DNA reads as TGTGCCAGCAGCCTGGTGGGTTCATACTATGGCTACACCTTC. It encodes CASSLVGSYYGYTF.

This chain uses TRBV7-3 with TRBJ2-7; no clear D. Germline V gene lookup returns CDR1 SGHTA and CDR2 FQGTGA. The CDR3 has 12 amino acids. V lost 3 bases to trimming and J lost 6 bases, with 9 bases between them. The CDR3 bases are TGTGCCAGCAGCTTGAGACCCCCCGAGCAGTACTTC. It translates to CASSLRPPEQYF. The entire variable domain, with the rest obtained from reference TRBV7-3 and TRBJ2-7, is as follows: GAGVSQTPSNKVTEKGKYVELRCDPISGHTALYWYRQSLGQGPEFLIYFQGTGAADDSGLPNDRFFAVRPEGSVSTLKIQRTERGDSAVYLCASSLRPPEQYFGPGTRLTVT.

The chain joins TRBV7-2 to TRBJ1-5; D uncertain. V was pared by 1 base and J by 3 bases, with 10 bases between. Germline V gene sequence: CDR1 SGHTA, CDR2 FQGNSA. The CDR3 sequence is 15 residues long. CDR3 amino acids: CASSLDGVVNQPQHF. CDR3 bases: TGTGCCAGCAGCTTAGACGGGGTAGTCAATCAGCCCCAGCATTTT. Based on the CDR3 plus reference TRBV7-2 and TRBJ1-5, the full variable domain is GAGVSQSPSNKVTEKGKDVELRCDPISGHTALYWYRQSLGQGLEFLIYFQGNSAPDKSGLPSDRFSAERTGGSVSTLTIQRTQQEDSAVYLCASSLDGVVNQPQHFGDGTRLSIL.

The chain recombines TRBV10-3 with TRBJ2-2, with D possibly being TRBD1 (5 bases). The germline V gene encodes CDR1 ENHRY and CDR2 SYGVKD. This CDR3 region has 14 residues. V was trimmed by 7 bases and J by 5 bases, leaving 14 bases between them. The CDR3 coding sequence is TGTGCCATCACGGACAAGCAGGAGACCGGGGAGCTGTTTTTT. Protein: CAITDKQETGELFF.

As regards this clone: Germline is not matched at one junction end, which may reflect a read error. This rearrangement joins TRBV19 to TRBJ2-7; 7 bases are a match to TRBD1. This CDR3 spans 14 amino acids. In germline, CDR1 is LNHDA, CDR2 SQIVND (reference sequence). The CDR3 nucleotides are TGTGCCAGTAGCCACCGGGACAGACGTATCCCTCCGGACTTC. Translation: CASSHRDRRIPPDF.

V and J are TRBV7-3 and TRBJ1-1; D remains unclear. The V end lost 2 bases, the J end lost 5 bases, and 9 bases lay between the germline ends. CDR1 and CDR2 from the germline V gene are SGHTA and FQGTGA. CDR3 size: 13 residues. As DNA, the CDR3 is TGTGCCAGCAGCTTAGGGGAGGGAACTGAAGCTTTCTTT. It is translated as CASSLGEGTEAFF.

The rearrangement joins TRBV4-1 to TRBJ2-2, with 7 bases matching TRBD2. The V gene end was trimmed by 0 bases and the J gene end by 4 bases; junction bases not matched to a gene: 8. CDR1 MGHRA and CDR2 YSYEKL come from the germline V gene. There are 17 residues in the CDR3. The CDR3 nucleotides read TGCGCCAGCAGCCAAGATCGGGGCGGGAGTTTCACCGGGGAGCTGTTTTTT. Translating it yields CASSQDRGGSFTGELFF.

This clone was counted only a few times. The rearrangement links TRBV7-2 to TRBJ2-7; D is undetermined. V was clipped by 2 bases and J by 3 bases, with 5 bases between them. Germline V CDR1 and CDR2: SGHTA, FQGNSA. The CDR3 runs to 12 residues. The CDR3 spells CASSLTVYEQYF. The CDR3 DNA reads as TGTGCCAGCAGCTTAACAGTCTACGAGCAGTACTTC.

This clone has ten or more counts. Written as DNA, the CDR3 is TGCGCCAGCAGCTTGGAGGGGTGGACTGAAGCTTTCTTT. It codes for CASSLEGWTEAFF. The rearrangement uses TRBV5-1 and TRBJ1-1, with a possible D match to TRBD1 (5 bases). Trimming pared 0 bases from V and 5 bases from J, leaving 8 bases between. The CDR3 consists of 13 residues. The germline CDR1 and CDR2 sequences are SGHRS and YFSETQ.

The chain couples TRBV19 to TRBJ1-2, with a possible D match to TRBD1 (6 bases). CDR1 is LNHDA, CDR2 SQIVND, per germline (reference sequence). This CDR3 has 12 amino acids. Trimming pared 5 bases from V and 6 bases from J, leaving 10 bases between. CDR3: CASSLTGDGYTF. CDR3 nucleotide sequence: TGTGCCAGTAGTTTGACAGGAGATGGCTACACCTTC.

The genes are TRBV9 and TRBJ2-1; a possible D gene is TRBD2 (5 bases). Trimming removed 4 bases at V and 1 base at J, with 12 bases between. The CDR3 contains 15 residues. Germline CDR1 is SGDLS and CDR2 is YYNGEE. The CDR3 loop reads CASSSQRSSYNEQFF. The DNA for the CDR3 is TGTGCCAGCAGCTCTCAGCGGAGTTCCTACAATGAGCAGTTCTTC.

V usage is TRBV9 and J usage is TRBJ1-2, with a tentative D call TRBD1 (5 bases). This CDR3 comprises 19 residues. The ends were cut back, 0 bases at V and 8 bases at J, with 29 bases in the middle. Germline CDR1 reads SGDLS; CDR2 reads YYNGEE. The CDR3 DNA reads as TGTGCCAGCAGCGTAGACCCCCTCTCGGCAGGGCTAGGTGCTACGGGCTACACCTTC. Translated, it gives CASSVDPLSAGLGATGYTF.

This clone occurred many times. The rearrangement uses TRBV27 and TRBJ2-1, with TRBD2 matching 8 bases. Germline V lookup: CDR1 MNHEY, CDR2 SMNVEV (reference sequence). This CDR3 is 17 amino acids long. The V segment lost 5 bases and the J segment 0 bases; nucleotides outside the gene matches: 9. As DNA, the CDR3 is TGTGCCAGCAGTACGAGACTAGCGCCGAGCTCCTACAATGAGCAGTTCTTC. This sequence encodes CASSTRLAPSSYNEQFF.

As for this clone: A single base separates this from a much larger clone, so it may be a read error. The chain couples TRBV11-3 to TRBJ2-1; D remains unclear. The CDR3 spans 13 residues. The V end lost 4 bases, the J end lost 0 bases, and 4 bases lay between the germline ends. Per the germline V gene, CDR1 is SGHNT and CDR2 is YENEEA. The CDR3 spells CASSSGSYNEQFF. CDR3 DNA sequence: TGTGCCAGCAGCTCAGGCTCCTACAATGAGCAGTTCTTC.

The rearrangement joins TRBV7-2 to TRBJ2-7, with TRBD2 matching over 8 bases. CDR1 is SGHTA, CDR2 FQGNSA, per germline. The V gene end was trimmed by 2 bases and the J gene end by 0 bases; junction bases not matched to a gene: 9. The length of the CDR3 is 17 residues. The CDR3, as DNA: TGTGCCAGCAGCTTAAGGAGCGGGAGCTTATACTCCTACGAGCAGTACTTC. This codes for CASSLRSGSLYSYEQYF.

The chain uses TRBV19 and TRBJ2-5; D uncertain. V gave up 3 bases and J gave up 2 bases, with 10 bases separating them. The CDR3 runs 14 residues. Looked up from germline, CDR1 is LNHDA and CDR2 is SQIVND (reference sequence). The CDR3 DNA sequence: TGTGCCAGTAGTATTACGGACCGACAAGAGACCCAGTACTTC. It translates to CASSITDRQETQYF. Full variable domain (rest looked up from reference TRBV19 and TRBJ2-5): DGGITQSPKYLFRKEGQNVTLSCEQNLNHDAMYWYRQDPGQGLRLIYYSQIVNDFQKGDIAEGYSVSREKKESFPLTVTSAQKNPTAFYLCASSITDRQETQYFGPGTRLLVL.